This TCR beta chain was sequenced in a study of blood T cell repertoires in COVID-19. Study information: PBMCs, B-cell-depleted T cells, or T cells were the source of the cDNA or gDNA that made up the material.

In the original workflow: Reference gene primer amplification yielded estimated nucleated cell counts. The method was immunoSEQ multiplex PCR; TCRdb's version includes in-frame clones alone and lacks a portion of them. D and trimming come from the DNA, and the V and J calls and clone size come from that table. The top ten clones hold 5.6% of a sample with some 190,000 clones, around 88% of them seen once. V dropped 5 bases and J dropped 4; count of bases not matched to a gene: 4. Germline CDR1 and CDR2: LNHDA and SQIVND (reference sequence). This CDR3 is 14 amino acids long. Turning to this clone: Other DNA sequences within the sample encode an identical CDR3.

Study members were between about 18 and 100 years old and lived in 24 US regions. The sequencing sample was made of PBMCs or T cells enriched from blood (not recorded which). The chain is built from TRBV19 and TRBJ1-5, with TRBD1 identical over 8 bases. The source is a man aged 40-55 years with acute COVID-19. CDR3: CASSGTGGNQPQHF. Here the CDR3 DNA reads TGTGCCAGTAGTGGTACAGGGGGGAATCAGCCCCAGCATTTT. Looking up the rest from reference TRBV19 and TRBJ1-5 gives the full variable domain: DGGITQSPKYLFRKEGQNVTLSCEQNLNHDAMYWYRQDPGQGLRLIYYSQIVNDFQKGDIAEGYSVSREKKESFPLTVTSAQKNPTAFYLCASSGTGGNQPQHFGDGTRLSIL.